This T cell receptor (beta chain) came from a study of T cells after yellow fever vaccination. Study findings and constraints: Any FACS-sorted repertoire could hold abundant clonotypes that contaminate it from the bulk population. Weaker overall, the secondary response nonetheless peaked faster (day 5 versus 15). A small share of clonotypes appeared in both CD4 and CD8 compartments.

This clonotype was seen ten or more times. The antigen is unknown. It was through 5'RACE template switching that TCR cDNA was made, with a universal primer site and UMIs added. From the 5' RACE reads, TCRdb called clonotypes with MiXCR, one entry per CDR3 protein. The repertoire includes 170,000 or so distinct CDR3 sequences, approximately 6.2% of them detected once, and 2.9% sits in the top ten. The CDR3 has 15 amino acids. Germline loops: CDR1 DFQATT, CDR2 SNEGSKA (reference sequence). Trimming removed 4 bases from V and 6 bases from J; junction bases left unmatched: 12. This TCR was recovered from a man aged 18-30 years who received the YFV17D yellow fever vaccine. Here the sequenced sample was CD4+ T cells sorted from PBMCs, taken on the day of the first yellow fever vaccination. The V gene is TRBV20-1, the J gene TRBJ2-3; 8 positions match TRBD1. Here the CDR3 reads CSAKRTGGGEDTQYF. CDR3 DNA: TGCAGTGCTAAACGTACAGGGGGTGGAGAGGATACGCAGTATTTT.